Listed below are T cell receptor beta chains from one sample, sequenced in a study of T-cell reconstitution after alpha-beta-depleted transplantation in children. From the PCR reads, TCRdb called clonotypes with MiXCR, one entry per CDR3 protein. This sample has 480,000 or so distinct CDR3 sequences, with roughly a tenth found just once. The sequenced sample was PBMCs, obtained before TCRalphabeta/CD19-depleted stem cell transplant. The source of these receptors is a child aged 2 to 9 with inherited bone marrow failure, due to receive a stem cell transplant. The CDR3 runs from the conserved cysteine through the conserved F or W.

>TRBV6-1
CASSLDGYSNEQFF
>TRBV28
CATNGLAGANEQFF
>TRBV30
CAWAGDGNQPQHF
>TRBV12-3/TRBV12-4
CASRLTPSSSYNEQFF
>TRBV12-3/TRBV12-4
CASALGRAGQYF
>TRBV3-1
CASSHPTSGTDTQYF
>TRBV5-1
CASSFQGADEKLFF
>TRBV6-2/TRBV6-3
CASIRMQGYEQYF
>TRBV5-8
CASSLTGGMDQPQHF
>TRBV4-3
CASSQDPGLTDTQYF
>TRBV5-4
CASSLGSGTWEQFF
>TRBV7-8
CATGDRVLSYEQYF